This entry lists 24 T cell receptor beta chains sequenced from one sample in a study of blood T cell repertoires in COVID-19. Using immunoSEQ multiplex PCR, the repertoire was profiled, and TCRdb retains in-frame clones only, with some absent. The sample includes approximately 240,000 clones, 85% of them seen just once. Sample: peripheral blood. Receptors originate from a woman in her sixties with active or convalescent COVID-19.

The rearrangement uses TRBV4-2 and TRBJ2-1, with TRBD2 as a possible D gene (5 bases). The ends were cut back, 0 bases at V and 12 bases at J, with 27 bases in the middle. From germline, CDR1 is LGHNA and CDR2 YNFKEQ. The CDR3 is made up of 18 amino acids. The CDR3 nucleotides are TGTGCCAGCAGCCAAGAATTCCAGGTGGACTTTCCCTTTCACGGGCAGTTCTTC. Amino acids: CASSQEFQVDFPFHGQFF.

The chain is built from TRBV4-1 and TRBJ2-7; no reliable D call. Trimming took off 0 bases at V and 3 bases at J, with 6 bases between the two ends. This CDR3 is 13 amino acids long. Looked up from germline, CDR1 is MGHRA and CDR2 is YSYEKL. The CDR3 nucleotides read TGCGCCAGCAGCCAAGATATGTTCTACGAGCAGTACGTC. It encodes CASSQDMFYEQYV.

This chain joins TRBV30 and TRBJ2-7; the D gene is possibly TRBD2 (6 bases). The CDR3 spans 12 residues. CDR1 and CDR2 (germline): GTSNPN, SVGIG (reference sequence). Between the trimmed V and J ends, which lost 1 base and 3 bases, there was a span of 7 bases. In nucleotides, the CDR3 is TGTGCCTGGAGTGCGGACTACTACGAGCAGTACTTC. Protein sequence: CAWSADYYEQYF.

The chain couples TRBV3-1 (or the pseudogene TRBV3-2) to TRBJ2-1; D gene unclear. This CDR3 spans 15 amino acids. Germline assignment: CDR1 LGHDT and CDR2 YNNKEL (reference sequence). V was cut by 3 bases and J by 4 bases, with 13 bases left in between. The CDR3 bases are TGTGCCAGCAGCCAGGGCGAACCAGAATACAATGAGCAGTTCTTC. It yields the protein CASSQGEPEYNEQFF.

The chain recombines TRBV25-1 with TRBJ2-5, with D perhaps TRBD1 (6 bases). CDR3 length equals 14 residues. The V gene lost 3 bases and the J gene lost 5 bases, with 13 bases spanning the gap. Germline CDR1 reads MGHDK; CDR2 reads SYGVNS. The CDR3 DNA reads as TGTGCCAGCAGTGACTTACAGGGTGGGGAGACCCAGTACTTC. Its translation: CASSDLQGGETQYF.

The CDR3, as DNA: TGTGCCACCAGCGAACTCAGGGGTCGATCCTACGAGCAGTACGTC. The encoded protein is CATSELRGRSYEQYV. The chain is built from TRBV15 and TRBJ2-7, with D perhaps TRBD1 (6 bases). The length of the CDR3 is 15 residues. Germline V gives CDR1 LNHNV, CDR2 YYDKDF (reference sequence). V dropped 5 bases and J dropped 1 base, with 15 bases sitting between them.

CDR3 protein: CASSARDSVYGYTF. The CDR3 DNA sequence: TGTGCCAGCAGCGCCCGGGACAGCGTCTATGGCTACACCTTC. The rearrangement joins TRBV7-2 to TRBJ1-2; 7 bases fit TRBD1. CDR1 is SGHTA and CDR2 is FQGNSA in the germline V gene. Trimming cost V 5 bases and J 4 bases; bases outside gene matches: 7. The CDR3 has 14 amino acids.

This clone was seen only once. The chain is built from TRBV7-2 and TRBJ1-1; 7 bases match TRBD1. Germline V gene lookup returns CDR1 SGHTA and CDR2 FQGNSA. The CDR3 is 16 amino acids. With 3 bases clipped from V and 5 bases from J, the junction kept 12 bases outside the gene matches. CDR3 amino acids: CASSLGAQGRGTEAFF. CDR3 DNA: TGTGCCAGCAGCTTGGGTGCACAGGGGAGAGGTACTGAAGCTTTCTTT. The full variable domain, completed using reference TRBV7-2 and TRBJ1-1, is GAGVSQSPSNKVTEKGKDVELRCDPISGHTALYWYRQSLGQGLEFLIYFQGNSAPDKSGLPSDRFSAERTGGSVSTLTIQRTQQEDSAVYLCASSLGAQGRGTEAFFGQGTRLTVV.

This clone was seen only once. This sequence joins TRBV19 and TRBJ2-3; D is uncertain. The CDR3 extends over 12 amino acids. From germline, CDR1 is LNHDA and CDR2 SQIVND (reference sequence). Trimming took off 5 bases at V and 4 bases at J, with 7 bases between the two ends. CDR3 DNA sequence: TGTGCCAGTAGTCGCGGCTCAGATACGCAGTATTTT. Translating gives CASSRGSDTQYF.

The genes are TRBV4-1 and TRBJ2-1, with 8 positions matching TRBD2. The CDR3 contains 15 residues. After removal of 1 base from V and 8 bases from J, the junction contained 7 bases not matched to a gene. Germline lookup yields CDR1 MGHRA and CDR2 YSYEKL. CDR3 coding DNA: TGCGCCAGCAGCCAAGTTGCGGGGGGCCGATATGAGCAGTTCTTC. Translation gives CASSQVAGGRYEQFF.

The chain joins TRBV2 to TRBJ2-3, with 7 bases fitting TRBD2. Germline V gene sequence: CDR1 SNHLY, CDR2 FYNNEI. Germline trimming cut 4 bases from V and 0 bases from J; bases unmatched to any gene: 4. This CDR3 has 15 amino acids. The CDR3 region is CASSGGGTSTDTQYF. Written as DNA, the CDR3 is TGTGCCAGCAGTGGCGGGGGAACTAGCACAGATACGCAGTATTTT.

The V call is TRBV6-5, the J call TRBJ1-4; possibly TRBD1 for D (5 bases). The CDR3 is 15 amino acids. V lost 7 bases to trimming and J lost 3 bases, with 15 bases between them. Germline-derived CDR1 and CDR2 are MNHEY and SVGAGI. CDR3 in amino acids: CASTSPGVANEKLFF. In nucleotides, the CDR3 is TGTGCCAGCACGTCTCCGGGGGTGGCTAATGAAAAACTGTTTTTT.

This clone was counted only a few times. The chain joins TRBV25-1 to TRBJ1-1, with D maybe TRBD1 (6 bases). Germline V gene sequence: CDR1 MGHDK, CDR2 SYGVNS. The CDR3 is 17 residues long. V shed 2 bases and J shed 1 base, with 17 bases lying between them. CDR3 coding DNA: TGTGCCAGCAGTGAAGTTGGGATAGGGACAAAGAACACTGAAGCTTTCTTT. It yields the protein CASSEVGIGTKNTEAFF.

V is TRBV18 and J is TRBJ1-5, with TRBD1 matching over 9 bases. There are 16 residues in the CDR3. Trimming cost V 3 bases and J 4 bases; bases outside gene matches: 7. Germline V gives CDR1 KGHSH, CDR2 LQKENI. Here the CDR3 reads CASSPLRTGVNQPQHF. Written as DNA, the CDR3 is TGTGCCAGCTCACCGTTACGGACAGGGGTTAATCAGCCCCAGCATTTT.

The chain recombines TRBV7-9 with TRBJ1-6; possible D gene TRBD1, 6 bases. Germline loops: CDR1 SEHNR, CDR2 FQNEAQ (reference sequence). V lost 7 bases to trimming and J lost 2 bases, with 15 bases between them. This CDR3 spans 16 amino acids. The CDR3 coding sequence is TGTGCCAGCAAGGGAGTCAAGGGGGCCTATAATTCACCCCTCCACTTT. Translation gives CASKGVKGAYNSPLHF.

This chain links TRBV6-6 with TRBJ2-3, with 9 bases aligning to TRBD2. The germline CDR1 and CDR2 sequences are MNHNY and SVGAGI (reference sequence). Trimming removed 4 bases from V and 1 base from J; junction bases left unmatched: 6. This CDR3 is built from 16 residues. The CDR3 sequence is CASSFRRTSGTDTQYF. The CDR3 DNA reads TGTGCCAGCAGTTTCCGTCGGACTAGCGGCACAGATACGCAGTATTTT.

This clone was seen only a few times. The CDR3 DNA follows: TGTGCCAGCAGCTTAGAAGGCCCACAGGGTCTTGGGGCCAACGTCCTGACTTTC. It encodes CASSLEGPQGLGANVLTF. The chain links TRBV7-9 to TRBJ2-6, with D perhaps matching TRBD1 (6 bases). The germline V and J ends were trimmed by 1 base and 3 bases, with 16 bases remaining between them. This CDR3 has 18 residues. The germline CDR1 and CDR2 sequences are SEHNR and FQNEAQ (reference sequence).

The J gene is TRBJ1-1, the V gene TRBV19, with D possibly matching TRBD1 (6 bases). Trimming stripped 7 bases from V and 1 base from J, with 13 bases between. This CDR3 has 14 amino acids. Germline CDR1 reads LNHDA; CDR2 reads SQIVND (reference sequence). CDR3 amino acids: CASTPRRGNTEAFF. DNA for the CDR3: TGTGCCAGTACCCCGCGCAGGGGGAACACTGAAGCTTTCTTT.

The rearrangement uses TRBV6-5 and TRBJ2-2, with D possibly matching TRBD2 (6 bases). The germline CDR1 and CDR2 sequences are MNHEY and SVGAGI. This CDR3 region has 14 residues. The V end was cut by 5 bases, the J end by 4 bases, with 11 bases between. The CDR3 loop reads CASSPEAGTGELFF. The CDR3 region has the DNA TGTGCCAGCAGTCCCGAAGCGGGCACCGGGGAGCTGTTTTTT.

The rearrangement links TRBV2 to TRBJ2-7; a weak D match, TRBD2 (7 bases). The CDR3 consists of 12 residues. The V and J ends lost 6 bases and 3 bases respectively, with 9 bases between them. Germline CDR1 SNHLY, CDR2 FYNNEI. CDR3: CASRGGLYEQYF. CDR3 coding DNA: TGTGCCAGCAGGGGGGGGCTCTACGAGCAGTACTTC.

This rearrangement joins TRBV2 to TRBJ2-3, with 8 bases aligning to TRBD2. This CDR3 contains 15 residues. V shed 6 bases and J 4 bases; nucleotides not matched to a gene: 9. Germline V CDR1 and CDR2: SNHLY, FYNNEI. The CDR3 protein is CASRPPGLEADTQYF. The CDR3 DNA is TGTGCCAGCAGACCTCCGGGACTAGAAGCAGATACGCAGTATTTT.

This rearrangement joins TRBV20-1 to TRBJ1-2; no clear D. The CDR3 length is 11 residues. V was trimmed by 8 bases and J by 3 bases, leaving 10 bases between them. In germline, CDR1 is DFQATT, CDR2 SNEGSKA (reference sequence). CDR3 region: CSPTFDYGYTF. CDR3 nucleotides: TGCAGTCCTACCTTCGACTATGGCTACACCTTC.

CDR3 loop: CASSPGTRGYNEQFF. CDR3 in DNA: TGCGCCAGCAGCCCCGGGACTAGGGGATACAATGAGCAGTTCTTC. The J gene is TRBJ2-1, the V gene TRBV5-1, with 8 bases matching TRBD2. With V trimmed by 4 bases and J by 4 bases, 7 bases remained unmatched. Germline CDR1 is SGHRS and CDR2 is YFSETQ. CDR3 size: 15 residues.

This chain connects TRBV5-1 to TRBJ2-1; 10 nucleotides line up with TRBD2. Trimming at V came to 4 bases and at J to 7 bases, leaving 17 bases not matched to a gene. The CDR3 is made up of 18 amino acids. Germline CDR1 and CDR2: SGHRS and YFSETQ. CDR3 protein: CASSVQRTSGGRLNEQFF. CDR3 DNA sequence: TGCGCCAGCAGCGTCCAGAGGACTAGCGGCGGTCGGTTGAATGAGCAGTTCTTC.